Shown below are 19 T cell receptor beta chains from a single sample sequenced in a study of identical twins. A single record per CDR3 protein comes from TCRdb applying MiXCR to the 5' RACE reads. Of hundreds of thousands of distinct CDR3 sequences in the sample, 24% were seen once. This same sample was also part of a study on T cells expressing NK-cell markers.

Material for sequencing was CD4+ T cells sorted from blood. The receptors stem from a woman aged 18 to 35 in good health.

This clonotype was recorded once. The chain combines TRBV20-1 with TRBJ1-1; D is perhaps TRBD1 (5 bases). Germline V gene sequence: CDR1 DFQATT, CDR2 SNEGSKA (reference sequence). This CDR3 has 12 amino acids. CDR3 DNA: TGCAGGACGGGGGTTGGGGACACTGAAGCTTTCTTT. It specifies CRTGVGDTEAFF.

J is TRBJ2-3 and V is TRBV7-3, with D perhaps TRBD2 (6 bases). V gave up 0 bases and J gave up 2 bases, with 9 bases separating them. Germline CDR1 and CDR2: SGHTA and FQGTGA. This CDR3 is 15 amino acids long. CDR3 loop: CASSLTSGHTDTQYF. The CDR3 nucleotides are TGTGCCAGCAGCTTAACTAGCGGACACACAGATACGCAGTATTTT.

The chain couples TRBV20-1 to TRBJ2-1; 8 nucleotides agree with TRBD2. CDR3 size: 14 residues. The J segment lost 5 bases and the V segment lost 0 bases, leaving 3 bases of the junction unmatched. Germline loops: CDR1 DFQATT, CDR2 SNEGSKA (reference sequence). The CDR3 DNA follows: TGCAGTGCTAGAGATGGGCGGGGGGACAATGAGCAGTTCTTC. The encoded protein is CSARDGRGDNEQFF.

This clonotype was counted a few times. The chain links TRBV7-9 to TRBJ1-6, with D uncertain. CDR3 size: 13 residues. Per the germline V gene, CDR1 is SEHNR and CDR2 is FQNEAQ (reference sequence). V was pared by 1 base and J by 10 bases, with 8 bases between. CDR3 nucleotide sequence: TGTGCCAGCAGCTTAGAGGGAGGCTCACCCCTCCACTTT. It is translated as CASSLEGGSPLHF.

This rearrangement joins TRBV13 to TRBJ2-1, with 9 bases matching TRBD1. V lost 4 bases, J lost 6 bases, and 13 bases stayed unmatched. The V gene's germline CDR1 is PRHDT and CDR2 FYEKMQ (reference sequence). This CDR3 is built from 17 residues. The CDR3 sequence: CASSSLMGEDRGNEQFF. CDR3 nucleotides: TGTGCCAGCAGCTCCCTAATGGGAGAGGACAGGGGCAATGAGCAGTTCTTC.

This clonotype occurred many times. The chain links TRBV6-5 to TRBJ2-7, with 8 bases lining up with TRBD1. The CDR3 runs to 15 residues. Trimming cost V 0 bases and J 3 bases; bases outside gene matches: 4. From germline, CDR1 is MNHEY and CDR2 SVGAGI. CDR3 DNA sequence: TGTGCCAGCAGTTACTCTTCAGGGGGCGGCTACGAGCAGTACTTC. It specifies CASSYSSGGGYEQYF.

The chain combines TRBV12-3 or TRBV12-4 with TRBJ1-4; D is unclear. Trimming cost V 3 bases and J 3 bases, with 8 bases left between them. The CDR3 is 14 residues long. DNA of the CDR3: TGTGCCAGCAGTTTGCCGCAGGCTAATGAAAAACTGTTTTTT. It translates to CASSLPQANEKLFF.

This clonotype was found a few times. The rearrangement links TRBV9 to TRBJ1-2; D uncertain. Germline assignment: CDR1 SGDLS and CDR2 YYNGEE. CDR3 length: 12 residues. The V gene lost 0 bases and the J gene lost 8 bases, with 8 bases spanning the gap. CDR3 sequence (DNA): TGTGCCAGCAGCGTAGAAGCGGGGGGCTACACCTTC. Translated: CASSVEAGGYTF.

The chain uses TRBV9 and TRBJ1-2, with D uncertain. Germline CDR1 SGDLS, CDR2 YYNGEE. The CDR3 spans 13 residues. The germline V and J ends were trimmed by 4 bases and 5 bases, with 12 bases remaining between them. The CDR3 is CASSPGVLYGYTF. DNA of the CDR3: TGTGCCAGCAGCCCCGGGGTCCTATATGGCTACACCTTC.

The rearrangement uses TRBV20-1 and TRBJ2-1; 12 bases are shared with TRBD2. V dropped 4 bases and J dropped 5; count of bases not matched to a gene: 6. CDR1 and CDR2 (germline): DFQATT, SNEGSKA (reference sequence). The length of the CDR3 is 15 residues. The CDR3 loop is CSATSGRAPHNEQFF. The CDR3 region has the DNA TGCAGTGCTACTAGCGGGAGGGCCCCCCACAATGAGCAGTTCTTC.

This clonotype was recorded a few times. The V call is TRBV12-3 or TRBV12-4, the J call TRBJ1-2; no reliable D call. The ends were cut back, 3 bases at V and 8 bases at J, with 25 bases in the middle. The CDR3 totals 17 residues. The CDR3 region has the DNA TGTGCCAGCAGTTTGGGGAGCCCCCACAATCTTCTGTGGGGCTACACCTTC. Its translation is CASSLGSPHNLLWGYTF.

The V and J genes are TRBV7-2 and TRBJ2-1, with unresolved D. Per germline, CDR1 SGHTA and CDR2 FQGNSA. V lost 5 bases and J 0 bases, leaving 11 bases between the germline ends. The CDR3 consists of 15 residues. The DNA of the CDR3 is TGTGCCAGCAGCCGCATTGATACCTCCTACAATGAGCAGTTCTTC. It codes for CASSRIDTSYNEQFF.

The rearrangement joins TRBV9 to TRBJ2-1; 13 nucleotides agree with TRBD2. The CDR3 consists of 18 residues. Germline V CDR1 and CDR2: SGDLS, YYNGEE. The ends lost 3 bases at V and 9 bases at J; junction bases unmatched: 15. CDR3 bases: TGTGCCAGCAGCGCAGGGGGTGGTGGGACTAGCGGGAAAGGTGAGCAGTTCTTC. It specifies CASSAGGGGTSGKGEQFF.

This chain connects TRBV5-1 to TRBJ2-2; 8 nucleotides align to TRBD1. This CDR3 spans 14 amino acids. V lost 7 bases and J lost 0; bases outside the gene matches: 2. Germline CDR1 and CDR2: SGHRS and YFSETQ. CDR3 protein: CASLGQANTGELFF. CDR3 in DNA: TGCGCCAGCTTGGGACAGGCGAACACCGGGGAGCTGTTTTTT.

This clonotype was detected only a few times. CDR3 protein: CASSLFDNYGYTF. DNA for the CDR3: TGTGCCAGCAGCTTATTTGATAACTATGGCTACACCTTC. The gene calls are TRBV7-2 and TRBJ1-2, with no clear D. From germline, CDR1 is SGHTA and CDR2 FQGNSA. This CDR3 spans 13 amino acids. V lost 2 bases to trimming and J lost 1 base, with 5 bases between them.

Only a few counts were recorded for this clonotype. J is TRBJ2-7 and V is TRBV6-5; D possibly corresponds to TRBD2 (6 bases). Trimming removed 4 bases from V and 7 bases from J, with 23 bases in between. Germline-derived CDR1 and CDR2 are MNHEY and SVGAGI. This CDR3 has 16 amino acids. The CDR3 DNA reads TGTGCCAGCAGTTTCTTCCCGGGACTGGGGCCGGAGGAGCAGTACTTC. Translating gives CASSFFPGLGPEEQYF.

This chain uses TRBV5-1 with TRBJ2-7, with no clear D. The germline V gene encodes CDR1 SGHRS and CDR2 YFSETQ. Trimming removed 5 bases from V and 3 bases from J, with 15 bases in between. The CDR3 extends over 14 amino acids. CDR3: CASRVQDGNYEQYF. CDR3 DNA sequence: TGCGCCAGCAGGGTTCAGGACGGAAACTACGAGCAGTACTTC.

The CDR3: CATSSPPETEAFF. DNA of the CDR3: TGTGCCACCAGTAGCCCACCGGAGACTGAAGCTTTCTTT. V gene TRBV24-1 combines with J gene TRBJ1-1, with D uncertain. Trimming removed 6 bases from V and 5 bases from J, with 12 bases in between. Germline V gives CDR1 KGHDR, CDR2 SFDVKD. This CDR3 has 13 amino acids.

This clonotype came up a few times. This chain uses TRBV7-2 with TRBJ2-3; 7 nucleotides line up with TRBD1. The CDR3 is 16 residues long. V dropped 5 bases and J dropped 2; count of bases not matched to a gene: 10. The germline CDR1 and CDR2 sequences are SGHTA and FQGNSA. The CDR3 spells CASSPPTGTATDTQYF. The CDR3 nucleotides are TGTGCCAGCAGCCCCCCAACCGGGACAGCCACAGATACGCAGTATTTT.